This T cell receptor (beta chain) was retrieved from a study of blood T cell repertoires in COVID-19 (dated by TCRdb to 2020 to 2022). For the wider study: Samples from collaborators originated in the United States, Italy and Spain and spanned both the acute and convalescent phases of COVID-19. Where available, HLA class I and class II types were taken from metadata supplied by the sample provider and were not determined by assay-based typing. A freely available public database, intended as a resource for researchers studying the immune response to SARS-CoV-2, is where the repertoires were released. The samples were drawn from two sources: the first 160 participants of the ongoing ImmuneRACE study, and fewer than 1,500 subjects contributed by 6 global collaborators. Sample metadata almost always included a de-identified subject ID, COVID-19 status, age in years and sex. The material from the prospective study consisted of cDNA or gDNA derived from T cells, B-cell-depleted T cells, or PBMCs. Deeply sampled blood TCRbeta repertoires from subjects exposed to, actively infected with, or recovered from COVID-19 were included in the dataset. On the study overall, not on this receptor specifically: The quantity of clinical and demographic metadata differed by source and by participant and was supplied without curation.

For this clone: Its binding antigen is unknown. Nothing much larger sits one base from this clone, and base qualities are not available.

Looking up the germline V gene (reference sequence) yields CDR1 LNHDA and CDR2 SQIVND. Inclusive of the bounding cysteine and phenylalanine, the CDR3 is 15 residues long. Only the CDR3 region is kept as DNA, spanning 45 bases read in frame from base 1. V ends up 0 bases short and J 5 bases short, with an unmatched junction base count of 4. One collaborating source in Seattle enrolled patients during active infection and followed them longitudinally through the course of disease. Each collaborating institution followed its own protocols to collect whole blood in K2EDTA tubes. For TCRbeta analysis, collaborators shipped samples in one of three forms: frozen whole blood, isolated PBMCs, or DNA extracted from either of those sample types. TCRbeta CDR3 regions were amplified from genomic DNA by means of the immunoSEQ Assay, a bias-controlled multiplex PCR. For the original study's pipeline: The number of nucleated cells in each sample was estimated by amplification of reference gene primers within the assay. To quantify the absolute abundance of each unique TCRbeta CDR3 rearrangement, sequence reads were collapsed and filtered. For each sample, productive Simpson clonality was calculated as the square root of Simpson's diversity index over productive rearrangements. Sourced from immuneACCESS, this table was stored by TCRdb with only in-frame sequences that have V and J called. A share of the clones is absent; for the studies checked, an unresolved V gene accounts for under half, and the remainder has no known explanation. D and trimming were read from the DNA, whereas the V and J calls and clone size are those reported in that table. The table for this sample lists fewer than 450,000 clones; about nine tenths of them were counted only once. Around 6% of the sample rests with the top ten.

The chain is assembled from TRBV19 and TRBJ2-5; 9 bases in the junction line up with TRBD1. The receptor comes from a woman between 50 and 59 years old with COVID-19, enrolled during active disease. Input material: peripheral blood. The CDR3 corresponds to CASSIEQGASETQYF. The nucleotide sequence is TGTGCCAGTAGTATAGAACAGGGGGCTTCGGAGACCCAGTACTTC.